This T cell receptor (beta chain) derives from a study of cytomegalovirus exposure and HLA in healthy donors. About the study: The 110 or so validation repertoires used a platform that matched the one used for the approximately 670 first-cohort repertoires, as a later analysis reported.

Regarding this clone: Its antigen remains unknown.

The donors were part of the approximately 120-subject validation cohort, which stood apart from the 666-subject first cohort. The V end lost 3 bases, the J end lost 7 bases, and 22 bases lay between the germline ends. Germline CDR1 SEHNR, CDR2 FQNEAQ (reference sequence). The CDR3 extends over 16 amino acids. The method was immunoSEQ multiplex PCR; TCRdb's version includes in-frame clones alone and lacks a portion of them. The table lists about 220,000 clones, just over 85% of them singletons. Whole-study results and caveats: The study found most TCR sequences rare, yet found some public TCRs in many donors. Cytomegalovirus status was reportedly diagnosed by the classifier with high specificity and sensitivity.

The origin of this receptor is a woman in her late teens or twenties in good health and CMV-seronegative. The sequencing sample was made of PBMCs. The chain joins TRBV7-9 to TRBJ2-7; a possible D gene is TRBD2 (6 bases). The CDR3, as DNA: TGTGCCAGCAGCTTTTTTCAGTCAGGACTAACGGGAGAGCAGTACTTC. Protein product: CASSFFQSGLTGEQYF.